Shown below are 3 T cell receptor beta chains from a single sample sequenced in a study of T-cell memory formation after mild COVID-19. TCRdb independently ran MiXCR on the 5' RACE reads; one entry per CDR3 protein. This table has 550,000 to 650,000 distinct CDR3 sequences, roughly a sixth appearing once. Sequenced material: PBMCs or a T cell subset sorted from them (not recorded which). The receptors shown here come from an adult woman who had mild COVID-19 (a few samples of this study predate the infection). Cell type and time point are not known.

The chain joins TRBV4-3 to TRBJ2-6; no firm D call. Germline V gene sequence: CDR1 LGHNA, CDR2 YSLEER. The V gene lost 4 bases and the J gene lost 2 bases, with 9 bases spanning the gap. There are 15 residues in the CDR3. The CDR3 DNA is TGCGCCAGCAGCCCCCAGGAGACTGGGGCCAACGTCCTGACTTTC. Residues: CASSPQETGANVLTF.

V is TRBV18 and J is TRBJ2-2, with D unclear. With 1 base removed from V and 5 bases from J, the gap between germline ends came to 8 bases. The V gene's germline CDR1 is KGHSH and CDR2 LQKENI. The CDR3 spans 14 residues. CDR3 in amino acids: CASSPQAETGELFF. CDR3 sequence (DNA): TGTGCCAGCTCACCACAAGCCGAAACCGGGGAGCTGTTTTTT.

The chain carries TRBV5-8 and TRBJ2-7; the D is unclear. Trimming took off 2 bases at V and 2 bases at J, with 11 bases between the two ends. From germline, CDR1 is SGHTS and CDR2 YDEGEE. CDR3 size: 14 residues. CDR3 bases: TGTGCCAGCAGCTTTAAGCATCCTCCCTACGAGCAGTACTTC. Its protein is CASSFKHPPYEQYF.